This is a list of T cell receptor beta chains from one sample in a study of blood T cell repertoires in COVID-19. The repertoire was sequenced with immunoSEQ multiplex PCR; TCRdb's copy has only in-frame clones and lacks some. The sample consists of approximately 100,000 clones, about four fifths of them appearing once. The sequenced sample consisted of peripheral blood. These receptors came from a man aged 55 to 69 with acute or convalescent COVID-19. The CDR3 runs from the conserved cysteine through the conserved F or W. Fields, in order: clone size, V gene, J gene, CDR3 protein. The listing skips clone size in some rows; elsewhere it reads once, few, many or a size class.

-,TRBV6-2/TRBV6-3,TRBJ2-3,CASSQRLAGPDTQYF
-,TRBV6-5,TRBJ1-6,CASQTGANSPLHF
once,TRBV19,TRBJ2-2,CASTPLRGTGELFF
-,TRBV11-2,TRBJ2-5,CASSFGLVGETQYF
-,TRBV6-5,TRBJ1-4,CASGQLNEGLFF
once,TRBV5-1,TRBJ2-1,CASSLGANQNIYEQFF
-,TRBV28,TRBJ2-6,CASSLSTGGTSGANVLTF
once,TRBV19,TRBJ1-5,CASSITGTEDNQPQHF
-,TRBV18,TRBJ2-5,CASSRGQGAYQETQYF
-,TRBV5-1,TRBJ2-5,CASSLGGSKTQYF
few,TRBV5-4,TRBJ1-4,CASSAGGSTNEKLFF
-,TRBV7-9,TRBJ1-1,CASSLGQENTEAFF